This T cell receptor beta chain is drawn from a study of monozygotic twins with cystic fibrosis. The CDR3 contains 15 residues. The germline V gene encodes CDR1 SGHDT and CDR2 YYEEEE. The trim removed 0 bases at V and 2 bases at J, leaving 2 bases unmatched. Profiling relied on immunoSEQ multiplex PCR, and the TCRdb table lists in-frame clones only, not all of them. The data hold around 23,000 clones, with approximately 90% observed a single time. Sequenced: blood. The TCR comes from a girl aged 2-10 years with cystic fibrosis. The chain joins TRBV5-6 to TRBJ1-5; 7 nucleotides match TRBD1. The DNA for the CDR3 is TGTGCCAGCAGCTTGGGAGACAGGGGCAATCAGCCCCAGCATTTT. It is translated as CASSLGDRGNQPQHF.